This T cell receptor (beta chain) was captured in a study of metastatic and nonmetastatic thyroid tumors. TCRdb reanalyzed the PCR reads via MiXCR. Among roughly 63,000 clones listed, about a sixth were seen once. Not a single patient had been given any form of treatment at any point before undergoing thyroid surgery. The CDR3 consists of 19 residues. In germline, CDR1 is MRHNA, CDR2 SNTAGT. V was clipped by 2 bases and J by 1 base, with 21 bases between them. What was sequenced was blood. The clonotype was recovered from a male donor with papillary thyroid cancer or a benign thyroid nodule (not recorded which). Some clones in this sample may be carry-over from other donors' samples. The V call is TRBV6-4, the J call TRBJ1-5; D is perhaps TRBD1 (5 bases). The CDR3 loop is CASSDHPRGVRVSNQPQHF. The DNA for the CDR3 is TGTGCCAGCAGTGACCATCCGAGGGGCGTAAGGGTCAGCAATCAGCCCCAGCATTTT.